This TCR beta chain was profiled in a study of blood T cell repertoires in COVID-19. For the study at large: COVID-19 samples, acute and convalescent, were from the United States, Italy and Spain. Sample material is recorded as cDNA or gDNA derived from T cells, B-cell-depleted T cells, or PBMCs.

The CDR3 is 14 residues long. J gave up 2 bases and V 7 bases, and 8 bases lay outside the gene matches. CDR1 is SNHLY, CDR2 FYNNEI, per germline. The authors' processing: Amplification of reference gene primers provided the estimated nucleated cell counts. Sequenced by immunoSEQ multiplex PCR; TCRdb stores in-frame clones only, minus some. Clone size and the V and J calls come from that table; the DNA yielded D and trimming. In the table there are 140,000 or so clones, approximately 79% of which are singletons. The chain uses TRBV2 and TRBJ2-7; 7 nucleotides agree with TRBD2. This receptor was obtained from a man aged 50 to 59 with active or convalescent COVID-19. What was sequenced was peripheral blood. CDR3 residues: CASKSSGGTYEQYF. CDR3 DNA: TGTGCCAGCAAGTCTAGCGGAGGGACCTACGAGCAGTACTTC.